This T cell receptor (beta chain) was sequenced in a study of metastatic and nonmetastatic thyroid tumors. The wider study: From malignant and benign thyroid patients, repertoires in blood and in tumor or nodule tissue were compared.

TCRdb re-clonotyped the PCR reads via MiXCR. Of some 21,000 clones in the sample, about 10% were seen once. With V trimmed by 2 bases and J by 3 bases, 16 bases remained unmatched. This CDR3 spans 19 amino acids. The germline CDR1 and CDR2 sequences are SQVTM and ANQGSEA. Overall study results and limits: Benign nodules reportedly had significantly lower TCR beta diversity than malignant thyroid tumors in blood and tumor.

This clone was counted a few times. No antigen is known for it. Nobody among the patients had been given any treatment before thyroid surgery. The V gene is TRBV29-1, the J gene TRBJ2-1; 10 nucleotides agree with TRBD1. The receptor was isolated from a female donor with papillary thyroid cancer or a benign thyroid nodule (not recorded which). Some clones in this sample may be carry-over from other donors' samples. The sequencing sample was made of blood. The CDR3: CSVEIGDRGPRAVYNEQFF. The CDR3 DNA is TGCAGCGTTGAAATCGGGGACAGGGGCCCCAGGGCCGTCTACAATGAGCAGTTCTTC.